Sequencing of this T cell receptor (beta chain) was carried out in a study of radiotherapy plus CTLA-4 blockade in lung cancer. The CDR3 is made up of 16 amino acids. V shed 5 bases, J shed 5 bases, and the junction held 12 bases outside the gene matches. Germline CDR1 SGHNT, CDR2 YYREEE (reference sequence). The protocol was immunoSEQ multiplex PCR, while the TCRdb copy is restricted to in-frame clones and leaves out a portion. The repertoire holds about 120,000 clones, with 75% to 90% as singletons. Study-level results: Peripheral blood showed expansion of tumor-derived TCR clones after radiotherapy and ipilimumab.

On this clone itself: Its target is not known.

Source: peripheral blood, taken from a patient treated with radiotherapy plus ipilimumab. The clonotype comes from a human donor with non-small cell lung cancer that progressed on radiotherapy plus ipilimumab. V is TRBV5-4 and J is TRBJ2-1; TRBD2 aligns across 8 bases. This CDR3 is CASRAQAGEIDNEQFF. CDR3 coding DNA: TGTGCCAGCAGGGCTCAAGCGGGAGAAATCGACAATGAGCAGTTCTTC. Drawing the rest from reference TRBV5-4 and TRBJ2-1, the complete variable domain is ETGVTQSPTHLIKTRGQQVTLRCSSQSGHNTVSWYQQALGQGPQFIFQYYREEENGRGNFPPRFSGLQFPNYSSELNVNALELDDSALYLCASRAQAGEIDNEQFFGPGTRLTVL.